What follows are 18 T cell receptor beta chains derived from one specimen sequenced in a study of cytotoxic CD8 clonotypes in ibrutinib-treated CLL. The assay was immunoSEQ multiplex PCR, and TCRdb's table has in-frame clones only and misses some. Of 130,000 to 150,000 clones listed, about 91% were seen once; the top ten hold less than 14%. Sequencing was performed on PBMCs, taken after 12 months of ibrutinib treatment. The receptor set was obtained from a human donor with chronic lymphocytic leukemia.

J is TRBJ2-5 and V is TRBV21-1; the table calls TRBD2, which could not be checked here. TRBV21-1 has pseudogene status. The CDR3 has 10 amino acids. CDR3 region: CASSQRSQYF. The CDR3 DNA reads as TGTGCCAGCAGCCAGAGGTCCCAGTACTTC.

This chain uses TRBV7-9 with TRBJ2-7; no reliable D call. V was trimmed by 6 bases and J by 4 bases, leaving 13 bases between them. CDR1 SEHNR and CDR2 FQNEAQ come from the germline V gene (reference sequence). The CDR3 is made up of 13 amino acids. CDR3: CASSLDGFYEQYF. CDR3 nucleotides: TGTGCCAGCAGTTTGGACGGATTTTACGAGCAGTACTTC. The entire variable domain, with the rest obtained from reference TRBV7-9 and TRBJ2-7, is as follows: DTGVSQNPRHKITKRGQNVTFRCDPISEHNRLYWYRQTLGQGPEFLTYFQNEAQLEKSRLLSDRFSAERPKGSFSTLEIQRTEQGDSAMYLCASSLDGFYEQYFGPGTRLTVT.

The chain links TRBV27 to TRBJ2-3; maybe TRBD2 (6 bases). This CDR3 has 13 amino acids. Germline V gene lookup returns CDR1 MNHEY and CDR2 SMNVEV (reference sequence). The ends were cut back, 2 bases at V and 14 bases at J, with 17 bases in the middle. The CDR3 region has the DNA TGTGCCAGCAGTTTAAGATCAGCGGGTACAGTGTATTTT. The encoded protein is CASSLRSAGTVYF.

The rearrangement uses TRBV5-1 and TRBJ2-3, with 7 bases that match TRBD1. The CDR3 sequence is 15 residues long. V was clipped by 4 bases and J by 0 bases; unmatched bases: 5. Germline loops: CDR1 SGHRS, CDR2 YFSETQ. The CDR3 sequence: CASSPGQISTDTQYF. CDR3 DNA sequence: TGCGCCAGCAGCCCGGGACAGATAAGCACAGATACGCAGTATTTT.

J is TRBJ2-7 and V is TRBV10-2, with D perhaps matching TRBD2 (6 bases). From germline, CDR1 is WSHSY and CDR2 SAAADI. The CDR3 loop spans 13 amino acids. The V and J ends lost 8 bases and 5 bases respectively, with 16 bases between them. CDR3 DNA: TGCGCCAGCGGCGGAGGGTTTGAGGACGAGCAGTACTTC. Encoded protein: CASGGGFEDEQYF.

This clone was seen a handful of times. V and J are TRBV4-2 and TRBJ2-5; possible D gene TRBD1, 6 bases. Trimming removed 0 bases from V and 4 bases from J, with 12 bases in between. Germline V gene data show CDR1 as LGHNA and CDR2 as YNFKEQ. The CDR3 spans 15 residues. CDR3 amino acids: CASSQELGGGETQYF. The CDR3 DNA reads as TGTGCCAGCAGCCAAGAGCTAGGGGGTGGAGAGACCCAGTACTTC.

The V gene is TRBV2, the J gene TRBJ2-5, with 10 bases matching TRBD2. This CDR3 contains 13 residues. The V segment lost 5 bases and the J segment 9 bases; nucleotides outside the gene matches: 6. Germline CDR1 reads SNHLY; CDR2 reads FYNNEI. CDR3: CASSPSGRTAQYF. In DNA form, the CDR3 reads TGTGCCAGCAGTCCTAGCGGGAGAACGGCCCAGTACTTC. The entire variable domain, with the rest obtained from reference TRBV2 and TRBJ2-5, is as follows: EPEVTQTPSHQVTQMGQEVILRCVPISNHLYFYWYRQILGQKVEFLVSFYNNEISEKSEIFDDQFSVERPDGSNFTLKIRSTKLEDSAMYFCASSPSGRTAQYFGPGTRLLVL.

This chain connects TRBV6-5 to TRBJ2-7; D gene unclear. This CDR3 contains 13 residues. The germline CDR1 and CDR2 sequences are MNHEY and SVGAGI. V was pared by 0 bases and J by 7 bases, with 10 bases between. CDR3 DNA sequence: TGTGCCAGCAGTTACTCAAACTTCGGAGAGCAGTACTTC. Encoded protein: CASSYSNFGEQYF.

The CDR3 DNA follows: TGTGCCAGCAGTTCGACAGTCTACGAGCAGTACTTC. Translating it yields CASSSTVYEQYF. This chain joins TRBV28 and TRBJ2-7, with a tentative D call TRBD1 (5 bases). Trimming shortened V by 4 bases and J by 3 bases, and 7 bases separated the two germline ends. The CDR3 length is 12 residues. Germline V gene data show CDR1 as MDHEN and CDR2 as SYDVKM.

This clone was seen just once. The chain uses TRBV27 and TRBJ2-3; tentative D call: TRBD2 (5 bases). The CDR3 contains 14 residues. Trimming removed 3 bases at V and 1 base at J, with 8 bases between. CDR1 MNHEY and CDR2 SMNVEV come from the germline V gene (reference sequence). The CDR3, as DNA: TGTGCCAGCAGTTTTCGGGGTGGCACAGATACGCAGTATTTT. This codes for CASSFRGGTDTQYF.

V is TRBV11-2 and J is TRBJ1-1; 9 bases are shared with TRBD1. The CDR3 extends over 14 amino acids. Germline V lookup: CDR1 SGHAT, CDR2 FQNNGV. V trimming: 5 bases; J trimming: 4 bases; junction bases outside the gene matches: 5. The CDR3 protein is CASSQGQGGTEAFF. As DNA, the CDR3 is TGTGCCAGCAGCCAGGGACAGGGCGGCACTGAAGCTTTCTTT.

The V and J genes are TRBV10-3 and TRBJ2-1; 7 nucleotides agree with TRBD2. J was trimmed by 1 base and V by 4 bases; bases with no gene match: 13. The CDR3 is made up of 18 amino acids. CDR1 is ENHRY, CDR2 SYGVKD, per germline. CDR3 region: CAISALERAGLSYNEQFF. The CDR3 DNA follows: TGTGCCATCAGTGCCCTCGAGAGAGCGGGGCTATCCTACAATGAGCAGTTCTTC.

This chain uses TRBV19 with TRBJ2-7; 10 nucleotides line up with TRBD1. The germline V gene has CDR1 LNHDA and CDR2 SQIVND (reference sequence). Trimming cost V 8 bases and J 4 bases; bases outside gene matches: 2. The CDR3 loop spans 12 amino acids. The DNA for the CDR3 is TGTGCCAGTGGACAGGGGGTTTACGAGCAGTACTTC. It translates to CASGQGVYEQYF. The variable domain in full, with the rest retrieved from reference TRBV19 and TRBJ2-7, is DGGITQSPKYLFRKEGQNVTLSCEQNLNHDAMYWYRQDPGQGLRLIYYSQIVNDFQKGDIAEGYSVSREKKESFPLTVTSAQKNPTAFYLCASGQGVYEQYFGPGTRLTVT.

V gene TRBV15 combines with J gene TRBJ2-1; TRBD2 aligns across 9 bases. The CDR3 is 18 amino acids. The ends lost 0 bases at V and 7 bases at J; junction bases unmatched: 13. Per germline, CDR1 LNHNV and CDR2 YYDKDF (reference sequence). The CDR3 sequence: CATSRDFYAGTSLNEQFF. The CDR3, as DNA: TGTGCCACCAGCAGAGATTTTTATGCCGGGACTAGCTTGAATGAGCAGTTCTTC.

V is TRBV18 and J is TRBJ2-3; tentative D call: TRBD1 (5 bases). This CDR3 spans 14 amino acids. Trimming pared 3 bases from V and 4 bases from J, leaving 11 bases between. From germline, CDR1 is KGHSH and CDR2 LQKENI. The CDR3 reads CASSPTERADTQYF. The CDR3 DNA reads TGTGCCAGCTCACCGACAGAACGGGCAGATACGCAGTATTTT.

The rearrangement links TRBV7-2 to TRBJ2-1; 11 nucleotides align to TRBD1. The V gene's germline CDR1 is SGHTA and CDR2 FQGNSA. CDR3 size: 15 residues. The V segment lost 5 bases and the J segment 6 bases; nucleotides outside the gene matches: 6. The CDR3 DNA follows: TGTGCCAGCAGCGGAGGGACAGGGGGTGGCAATGAGCAGTTCTTC. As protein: CASSGGTGGGNEQFF.

The DNA of the CDR3 is TGTGCCAGCAGCCCCTCCGAGTTTTATGGCTACACCTTC. It encodes CASSPSEFYGYTF. The chain has TRBV7-8 and TRBJ1-2, with D uncertain. The V and J ends lost 5 bases and 5 bases respectively, with 12 bases between them. The CDR3 covers 13 residues. Per the germline V gene, CDR1 is SGHVS and CDR2 is FQNEAQ.

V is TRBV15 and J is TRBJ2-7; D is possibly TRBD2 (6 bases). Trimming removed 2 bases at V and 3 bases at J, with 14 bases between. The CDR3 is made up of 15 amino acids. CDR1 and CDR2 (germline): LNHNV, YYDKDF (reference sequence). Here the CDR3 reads CATSRSTGSGYEQYF. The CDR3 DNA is TGTGCCACCAGCAGATCCACCGGGAGTGGCTACGAGCAGTACTTC.